The 20 T cell receptor beta chains reported below all come from one sample, sequenced in a study of blood T cell repertoires in COVID-19. Here immunoSEQ multiplex PCR was the method, and the copy in TCRdb shows in-frame clones only, minus some. Here the sample spans fewer than 200,000 clones, approximately 85% being singletons. Sequenced sample: peripheral blood. Receptors originate from a man aged 35-49 years who had recovered from COVID-19.

This clone was counted only a few times. The chain carries TRBV7-8 and TRBJ1-5, with 8 bases aligning to TRBD1. The CDR3 runs 14 residues. V was pared by 4 bases and J by 7 bases, with 6 bases of the junction left unmatched. Per germline, CDR1 SGHVS and CDR2 FQNEAQ. This CDR3 reads CASSSTGGGQPQHF. CDR3 nucleotides: TGTGCCAGCAGCTCCACAGGGGGTGGACAGCCCCAGCATTTT.

The sample holds many counts of this clone. This chain connects TRBV2 to TRBJ2-1, with TRBD1 identical over 9 bases. This CDR3 is built from 18 residues. Germline V lookup: CDR1 SNHLY, CDR2 FYNNEI. J was trimmed by 0 bases and V by 2 bases; bases with no gene match: 8. In DNA form, the CDR3 reads TGTGCCAGCAGTGAATCGGGACAGGGACCCTTCTCCTACAATGAGCAGTTCTTC. It codes for CASSESGQGPFSYNEQFF.

This clone was observed a handful of times. The chain joins TRBV11-2 to TRBJ1-2, with a weak D call TRBD1 (6 bases). Trimming removed 5 bases from V and 7 bases from J, with 20 bases in between. CDR3 length: 15 amino acids. Germline lookup yields CDR1 SGHAT and CDR2 FQNNGV. CDR3 amino acids: CASSPSTGQMSGYTF. DNA for the CDR3: TGTGCCAGCAGCCCGAGTACCGGACAGATGTCTGGCTACACCTTC.

This clone showed up just a few times. The V and J genes are TRBV7-6 and TRBJ2-1, with a weak D call TRBD1 (6 bases). Germline CDR1 and CDR2: SGHVS and FNYEAQ. This CDR3 has 15 residues. Trimming shortened V by 5 bases and J by 0 bases, and 11 bases separated the two germline ends. The CDR3 here is CASSTGQSSYNEQFF. The CDR3, as DNA: TGTGCCAGCAGCACAGGACAGAGCTCCTACAATGAGCAGTTCTTC.

The V call is TRBV6-2 or TRBV6-3, the J call TRBJ1-6; TRBD1 matches at 8 bases. This CDR3 is built from 14 residues. Germline CDR1 is MNHEY and CDR2 is SVGEGT. The junction had 1 base not matched to a gene; V was cut back by 0 bases and J by 9 bases. CDR3 in amino acids: CASSYSRGLSPLHF. The CDR3 coding sequence is TGTGCCAGCAGTTACTCCAGGGGGCTTTCACCCCTCCACTTT.

This clone was found a few times. J is TRBJ2-3 and V is TRBV29-1; maybe TRBD2 (5 bases). From germline, CDR1 is SQVTM and CDR2 ANQGSEA. The CDR3 is 14 residues long. V was cut by 5 bases and J by 3 bases, with 15 bases left in between. This CDR3 is CSVPPLGVTDTQYF. CDR3 DNA sequence: TGCAGCGTTCCCCCTTTGGGAGTGACAGATACGCAGTATTTT.

The genes are TRBV28 and TRBJ1-5, with D perhaps matching TRBD1 (5 bases). The length of the CDR3 is 12 residues. In germline, CDR1 is MDHEN, CDR2 SYDVKM. The germline V and J ends were trimmed by 6 bases and 4 bases, with 7 bases remaining between them. This CDR3 reads CASRGPNQPQHF. CDR3 nucleotides: TGTGCCAGCAGGGGGCCGAATCAGCCCCAGCATTTT.

V and J are TRBV30 and TRBJ1-1; maybe TRBD1 (5 bases). The ends were cut back, 4 bases at V and 5 bases at J, with 14 bases in the middle. Germline assignment: CDR1 GTSNPN and CDR2 SVGIG (reference sequence). The CDR3 spans 13 residues. CDR3 bases: TGTGCCTGGATTTGGGGCGTAAGTACTGAAGCTTTCTTT. It specifies CAWIWGVSTEAFF.

The chain carries TRBV5-8 and TRBJ1-1; D remains ambiguous. Germline V gene lookup returns CDR1 SGHTS and CDR2 YDEGEE. Trimming took off 7 bases at V and 1 base at J, with 11 bases between the two ends. CDR3 size: 13 residues. As DNA, the CDR3 is TGTGCCAGCGCCCAGTCAGGGAACACTGAAGCTTTCTTT. Protein sequence: CASAQSGNTEAFF.

This clone was picked up one time. This sequence joins TRBV7-8 and TRBJ1-2; perhaps TRBD1 as D (5 bases). Germline V CDR1 and CDR2: SGHVS, FQNEAQ. The CDR3 is made up of 14 amino acids. V shed 1 base and J shed 4 bases, with 10 bases lying between them. The CDR3 DNA sequence: TGTGCCAGCAGCTTAGGACGTCAGGGCTATGGCTACACCTTC. It is translated as CASSLGRQGYGYTF.

A word on this clone: At one end the junction does not follow the germline gene, possibly because of a read error. The chain carries TRBV18 and TRBJ2-1, with 10 bases identical to TRBD1. The germline CDR1 and CDR2 sequences are KGHSH and LQKENI. The CDR3 runs 14 residues. CDR3 sequence (DNA): TGTGCCAGCTCATCGACAGGGGGCCGTCCATCTAGGGTCTTC. Protein product: CASSSTGGRPSRVF.

The CDR3, as DNA: TGTGCCAGCAGCGTCATAGGGGACACTTACGAGCAGTACTTC. This sequence encodes CASSVIGDTYEQYF. The V gene is TRBV9, the J gene TRBJ2-7; D might be TRBD1 (6 bases). The CDR3 totals 14 residues. The V end lost 2 bases, the J end lost 4 bases, and 13 bases lay between the germline ends. The germline V gene encodes CDR1 SGDLS and CDR2 YYNGEE.

This clone was observed a handful of times. The rearrangement links TRBV11-3 to TRBJ1-2; 10 nucleotides agree with TRBD1. The length of the CDR3 is 17 residues. V shed 3 bases and J 1 base; nucleotides not matched to a gene: 8. The germline V gene encodes CDR1 SGHNT and CDR2 YENEEA. The CDR3 spells CASSFTTGTGVNYGYTF. CDR3 coding DNA: TGTGCCAGCAGCTTTACCACCGGGACAGGGGTTAACTATGGCTACACCTTC.

The chain has TRBV3-1 (or the pseudogene TRBV3-2) and TRBJ2-3; D gene uncertain. The germline V and J ends were trimmed by 3 bases and 0 bases, with 4 bases remaining between them. The V gene's germline CDR1 is LGHDT and CDR2 YNNKEL (reference sequence). There are 13 residues in the CDR3. The CDR3 loop reads CASSQRSTDTQYF. CDR3 sequence (DNA): TGTGCCAGCAGCCAGAGAAGCACAGATACGCAGTATTTT.

The chain recombines TRBV18 with TRBJ1-1; D is ambiguous. Germline V gene lookup returns CDR1 KGHSH and CDR2 LQKENI. The CDR3 covers 16 residues. V shed 2 bases and J shed 4 bases, with 17 bases lying between them. The CDR3 loop reads CASSPTDRVESTEAFF. The DNA for the CDR3 is TGTGCCAGCTCACCAACCGACCGGGTTGAAAGCACTGAAGCTTTCTTT.

This clone was picked up a small number of times. The genes are TRBV30 and TRBJ2-4; 8 nucleotides match TRBD1. Germline trimming cut 2 bases from V and 8 bases from J; bases unmatched to any gene: 8. The CDR3 loop spans 14 amino acids. Germline assignment: CDR1 GTSNPN and CDR2 SVGIG (reference sequence). CDR3 loop: CAWSLGTGGDIQYF. CDR3 sequence (DNA): TGTGCCTGGAGTCTGGGGACAGGAGGGGACATTCAGTACTTC. Using reference TRBV30 and TRBJ2-4 for the parts outside the CDR3, the full variable domain is SQTIHQWPATLVQPVGSPLSLECTVEGTSNPNLYWYRQAAGRGLQLLFYSVGIGQISSEVPQNLSASRPQDRQFILSSKKLLLSDSGFYLCAWSLGTGGDIQYFGAGTRLSVL.

This clone occurred once. The rearrangement joins TRBV7-8 to TRBJ1-2, with TRBD1 as a possible D gene (6 bases). This CDR3 has 13 residues. Trimming cost V 0 bases and J 7 bases, with 9 bases left between them. Germline CDR1 and CDR2: SGHVS and FQNEAQ. The CDR3 sequence: CASSLAGARGYTF. The CDR3 DNA follows: TGTGCCAGCAGCTTAGCGGGGGCGCGTGGCTACACCTTC.

V is TRBV7-9 and J is TRBJ1-1; D ambiguous. The CDR3 spans 15 residues. From germline, CDR1 is SEHNR and CDR2 FQNEAQ (reference sequence). V lost 4 bases and J 4 bases, leaving 16 bases between the germline ends. The CDR3 DNA reads TGTGCCAGCAGCTCATCGACAATGAGTGGCACTGAAGCTTTCTTT. Translation: CASSSSTMSGTEAFF.

This clone was observed once. The chain couples TRBV4-3 to TRBJ2-3, with 11 bases matching TRBD1. CDR3 length: 15 residues. The V and J ends lost 4 bases and 7 bases, in that order; junction bases with no gene match: 7. CDR1 and CDR2 (germline): LGHNA, YSLEER. The CDR3 bases are TGCGCCAGCAGCCCCTGGACAGGGGGCGCGTATACGCAGTATTTT. It yields the protein CASSPWTGGAYTQYF.

This clone was detected only once. This chain uses TRBV9 with TRBJ2-1, with 10 bases lining up with TRBD2. CDR3 length: 15 amino acids. The trim removed 4 bases at V and 4 bases at J, leaving 5 bases unmatched. Germline-derived CDR1 and CDR2 are SGDLS and YYNGEE. CDR3 sequence reads: CASSFGLAAYNEQFF. The CDR3 DNA is TGTGCCAGCAGCTTTGGACTAGCGGCATACAATGAGCAGTTCTTC.